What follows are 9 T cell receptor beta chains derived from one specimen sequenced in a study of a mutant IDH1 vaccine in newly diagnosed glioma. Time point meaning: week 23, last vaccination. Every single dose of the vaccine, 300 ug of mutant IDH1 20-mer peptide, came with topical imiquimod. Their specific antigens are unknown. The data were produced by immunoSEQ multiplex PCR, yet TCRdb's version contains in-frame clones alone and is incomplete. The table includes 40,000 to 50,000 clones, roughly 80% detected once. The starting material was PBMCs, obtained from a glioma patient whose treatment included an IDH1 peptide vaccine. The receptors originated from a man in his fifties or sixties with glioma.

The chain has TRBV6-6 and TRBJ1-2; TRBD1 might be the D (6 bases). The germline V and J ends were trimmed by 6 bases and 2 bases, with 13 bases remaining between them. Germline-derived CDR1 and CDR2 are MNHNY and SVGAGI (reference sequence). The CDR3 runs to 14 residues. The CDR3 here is CASSPDSPNYGYTF. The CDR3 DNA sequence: TGTGCCAGCAGCCCGGACAGTCCCAACTATGGCTACACCTTC.

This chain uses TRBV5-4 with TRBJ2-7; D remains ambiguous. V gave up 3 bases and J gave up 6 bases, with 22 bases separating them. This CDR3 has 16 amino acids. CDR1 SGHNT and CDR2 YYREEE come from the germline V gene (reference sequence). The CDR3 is CASSSTGGIKAPEQYF. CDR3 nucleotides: TGTGCCAGCAGCTCCACCGGCGGAATCAAAGCACCCGAGCAGTACTTC.

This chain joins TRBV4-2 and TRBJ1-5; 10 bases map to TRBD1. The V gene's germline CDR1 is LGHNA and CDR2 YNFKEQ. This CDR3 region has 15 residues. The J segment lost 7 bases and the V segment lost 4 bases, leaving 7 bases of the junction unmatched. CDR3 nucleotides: TGTGCCAGCAGCCCGGGACAGGGGTTGGGACAGCCCCAGCATTTT. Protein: CASSPGQGLGQPQHF.

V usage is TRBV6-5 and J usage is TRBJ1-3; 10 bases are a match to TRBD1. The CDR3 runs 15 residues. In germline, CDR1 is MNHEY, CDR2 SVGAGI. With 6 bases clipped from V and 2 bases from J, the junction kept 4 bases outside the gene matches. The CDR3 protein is CASSRGTGAGNTIYF. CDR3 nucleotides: TGTGCCAGCAGCCGTGGGACAGGGGCTGGAAACACCATATATTTT.

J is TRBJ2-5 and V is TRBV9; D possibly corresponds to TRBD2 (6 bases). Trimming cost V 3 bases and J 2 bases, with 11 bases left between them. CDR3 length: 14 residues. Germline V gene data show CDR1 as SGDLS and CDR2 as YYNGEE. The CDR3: CASSAGGLQETQYF. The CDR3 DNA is TGTGCCAGCAGCGCCGGAGGGCTACAAGAGACCCAGTACTTC.

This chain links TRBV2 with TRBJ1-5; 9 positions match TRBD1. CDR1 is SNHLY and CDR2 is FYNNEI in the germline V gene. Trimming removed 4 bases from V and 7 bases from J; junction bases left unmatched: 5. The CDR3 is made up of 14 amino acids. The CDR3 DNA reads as TGTGCCAGCAGTGCCGGGACAGGGCGGCAGCCCCAGCATTTT. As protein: CASSAGTGRQPQHF.

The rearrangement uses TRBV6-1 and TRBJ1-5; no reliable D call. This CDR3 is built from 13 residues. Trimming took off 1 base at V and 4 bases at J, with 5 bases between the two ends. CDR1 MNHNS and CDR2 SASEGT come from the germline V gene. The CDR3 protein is CASSEGSNQPQHF. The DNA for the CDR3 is TGTGCCAGCAGTGAAGGGAGTAATCAGCCCCAGCATTTT.

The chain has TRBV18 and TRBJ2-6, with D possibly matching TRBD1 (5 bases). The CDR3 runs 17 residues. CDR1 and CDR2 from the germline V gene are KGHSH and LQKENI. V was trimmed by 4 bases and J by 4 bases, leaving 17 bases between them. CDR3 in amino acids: CASSRMDIPAGANVLTF. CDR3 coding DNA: TGTGCCAGCTCACGGATGGACATACCTGCCGGGGCCAACGTCCTGACTTTC. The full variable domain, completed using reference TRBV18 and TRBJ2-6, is NAGVMQNPRHLVRRRGQEARLRCSPMKGHSHVYWYRQLPEEGLKFMVYLQKENIIDESGMPKERFSAEFPKEGPSILRIQQVVRGDSAAYFCASSRMDIPAGANVLTFGAGSRLTVL.

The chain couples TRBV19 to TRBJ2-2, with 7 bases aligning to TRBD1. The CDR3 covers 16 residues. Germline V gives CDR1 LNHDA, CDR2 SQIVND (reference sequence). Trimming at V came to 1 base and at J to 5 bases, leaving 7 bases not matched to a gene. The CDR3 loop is CASSIVGTVTTGELFF. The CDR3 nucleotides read TGTGCCAGTAGTATAGTCGGGACAGTAACTACCGGGGAGCTGTTTTTT. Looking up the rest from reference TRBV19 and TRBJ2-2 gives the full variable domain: DGGITQSPKYLFRKEGQNVTLSCEQNLNHDAMYWYRQDPGQGLRLIYYSQIVNDFQKGDIAEGYSVSREKKESFPLTVTSAQKNPTAFYLCASSIVGTVTTGELFFGEGSRLTVL.